This T cell receptor (beta chain) was identified during a study of blood T cell repertoires in COVID-19. Study overall: There were acute and convalescent COVID-19 samples, and they came from the United States, Italy and Spain.

As processed by the authors: Amplification with reference gene primers provided the estimates of nucleated cell counts. Clones were sequenced by immunoSEQ multiplex PCR, and TCRdb holds only the in-frame ones, with some missing. That table furnishes V, J and clone size, whereas the DNA furnished D and trimming. This table has about 360,000 clones, less than 90% appearing once. Trimming shortened V by 6 bases and J by 4 bases, and 10 bases separated the two germline ends. From germline, CDR1 is LNHDA and CDR2 SQIVND (reference sequence). The length of the CDR3 is 13 residues. The sample comprised peripheral blood. This chain connects TRBV19 to TRBJ1-3; weak D call: TRBD1 (6 bases). The source is an older woman with COVID-19, enrolled during active disease. The DNA of the CDR3 is TGTGCCAGTAGCGCCCAGGGGGGAAACACCATATATTTT. Translation: CASSAQGGNTIYF.